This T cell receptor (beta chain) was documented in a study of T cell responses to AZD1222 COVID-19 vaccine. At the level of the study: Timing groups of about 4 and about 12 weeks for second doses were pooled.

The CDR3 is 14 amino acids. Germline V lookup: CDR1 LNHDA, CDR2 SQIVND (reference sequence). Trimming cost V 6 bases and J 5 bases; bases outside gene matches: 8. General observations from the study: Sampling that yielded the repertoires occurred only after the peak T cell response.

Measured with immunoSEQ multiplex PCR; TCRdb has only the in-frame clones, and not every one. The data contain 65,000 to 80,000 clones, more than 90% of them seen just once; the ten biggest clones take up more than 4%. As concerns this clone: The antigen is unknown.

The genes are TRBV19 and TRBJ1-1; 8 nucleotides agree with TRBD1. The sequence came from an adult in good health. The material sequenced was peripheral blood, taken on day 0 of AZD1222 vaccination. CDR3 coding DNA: TGTGCCAGTAGCCTAACAGGGGGGTTTACTGAAGCTTTCTTT. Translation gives CASSLTGGFTEAFF.